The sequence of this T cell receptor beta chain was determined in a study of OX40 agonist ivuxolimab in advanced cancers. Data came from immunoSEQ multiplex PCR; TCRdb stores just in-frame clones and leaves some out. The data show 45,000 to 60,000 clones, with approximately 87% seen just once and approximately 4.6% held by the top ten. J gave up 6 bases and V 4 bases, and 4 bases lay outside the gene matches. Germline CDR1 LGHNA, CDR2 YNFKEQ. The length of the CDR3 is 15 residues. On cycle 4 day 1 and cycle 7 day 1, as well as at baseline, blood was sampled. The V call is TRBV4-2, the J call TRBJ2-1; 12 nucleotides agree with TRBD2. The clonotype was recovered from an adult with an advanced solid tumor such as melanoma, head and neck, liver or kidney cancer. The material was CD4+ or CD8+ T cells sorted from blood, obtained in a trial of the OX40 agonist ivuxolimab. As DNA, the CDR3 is TGTGCCAGCAGCCCCCGACTAGCGGGGGCCAATGAGCAGTTCTTC. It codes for CASSPRLAGANEQFF.